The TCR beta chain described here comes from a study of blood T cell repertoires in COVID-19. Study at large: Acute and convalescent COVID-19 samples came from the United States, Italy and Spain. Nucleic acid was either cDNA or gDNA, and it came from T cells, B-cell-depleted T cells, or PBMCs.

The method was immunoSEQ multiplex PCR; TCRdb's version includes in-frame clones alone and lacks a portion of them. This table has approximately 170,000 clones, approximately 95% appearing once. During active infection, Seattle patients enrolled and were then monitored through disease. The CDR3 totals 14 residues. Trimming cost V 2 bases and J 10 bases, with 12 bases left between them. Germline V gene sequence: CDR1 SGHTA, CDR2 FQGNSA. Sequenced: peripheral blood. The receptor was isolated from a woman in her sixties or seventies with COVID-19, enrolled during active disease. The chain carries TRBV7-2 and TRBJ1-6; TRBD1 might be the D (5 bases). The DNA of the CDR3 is TGTGCCAGCAGCTTAAACCAGGGTAGATCACCCCTCCACTTT. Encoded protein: CASSLNQGRSPLHF.